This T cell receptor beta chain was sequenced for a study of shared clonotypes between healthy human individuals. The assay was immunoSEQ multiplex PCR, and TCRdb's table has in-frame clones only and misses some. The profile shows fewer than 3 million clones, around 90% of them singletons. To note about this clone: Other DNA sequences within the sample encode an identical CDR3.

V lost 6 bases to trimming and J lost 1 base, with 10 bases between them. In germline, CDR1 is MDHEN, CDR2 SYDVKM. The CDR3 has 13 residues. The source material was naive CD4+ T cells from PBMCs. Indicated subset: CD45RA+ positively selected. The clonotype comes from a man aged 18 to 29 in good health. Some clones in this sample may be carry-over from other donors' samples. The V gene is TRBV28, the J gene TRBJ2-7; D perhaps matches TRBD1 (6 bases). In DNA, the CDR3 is TGTGCCAGCAGCCCCGGACAGTCCTACGAGCAGTACTTC. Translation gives CASSPGQSYEQYF.